One sample yielded the 29 T cell receptor beta chains listed below, sequenced in a study of early T cells in non-severe SARS-CoV-2 infection. TCRdb processed the 5' RACE reads anew with MiXCR; each CDR3 protein has one entry. The data hold some 41,000 distinct CDR3 sequences, with 5.8% observed a single time. Sequenced material: whole blood. Source of these receptors: an adult who was a healthcare worker with PCR-confirmed SARS-CoV-2 infection or an uninfected control (not recorded which).

The rearrangement uses TRBV19 and TRBJ2-7; 8 bases line up with TRBD1. Germline-derived CDR1 and CDR2 are LNHDA and SQIVND (reference sequence). CDR3 size: 15 residues. V was pared by 5 bases and J by 3 bases, with 9 bases of the junction left unmatched. CDR3: CASSLGQGGFYEQYF. CDR3 sequence (DNA): TGTGCCAGTAGTCTAGGACAGGGCGGCTTCTACGAGCAGTACTTC.

This clonotype has at least ten counts. This chain connects TRBV6-1 to TRBJ1-1, with unresolved D. CDR3 size: 13 residues. Germline CDR1 MNHNS, CDR2 SASEGT. The V and J ends lost 6 bases and 5 bases respectively, with 13 bases between them. DNA for the CDR3: TGTGCCAGCAGCTGGCTCAGAGGTACTGAAGCTTTCTTT. Translated, it gives CASSWLRGTEAFF.

In this sample, this clonotype turned up many times. The chain employs TRBV18 and TRBJ2-5, with D hard to call. The germline V gene encodes CDR1 KGHSH and CDR2 LQKENI. Trimming cost V 3 bases and J 5 bases, with 10 bases left between them. This CDR3 region has 13 residues. The CDR3 sequence is CASSPGLGETQYF. The DNA of the CDR3 is TGTGCCAGCTCACCGGGATTGGGCGAGACCCAGTACTTC.

At least ten counts were recorded for this clonotype. The chain couples TRBV29-1 to TRBJ2-5; 9 bases map to TRBD2. Trimming cost V 3 bases and J 5 bases; bases outside gene matches: 7. This CDR3 contains 14 residues. Germline V gene lookup returns CDR1 SQVTM and CDR2 ANQGSEA. CDR3 in DNA: TGCAGCGTTGATATAGCGGGAGCGCGGGAGACCCAGTACTTC. It codes for CSVDIAGARETQYF. Using reference TRBV29-1 and TRBJ2-5 for the parts outside the CDR3, the full variable domain is SAVISQKPSRDICQRGTSLTIQCQVDSQVTMMFWYRQQPGQSLTLIATANQGSEATYESGFVIDKFPISRPNLTFSTLTVSNMSPEDSSIYLCSVDIAGARETQYFGPGTRLLVL.

Ten or more counts support this clonotype. This chain connects TRBV7-8 to TRBJ2-5; 9 bases fit TRBD2. The junction had 16 bases not matched to a gene; V was cut back by 6 bases and J by 2 bases. The germline gives CDR1 SGHVS, CDR2 FQNEAQ. This CDR3 has 18 amino acids. The CDR3 region has the DNA TGTGCCAGCAGAAACGACGGTTTGCGGGAGGGGACGCAAGAGACCCAGTACTTC. Amino acid sequence: CASRNDGLREGTQETQYF.

This clonotype has more than one count but fewer than ten. The chain's CDR3 is CASSARNGNTEAFF. CDR3 DNA sequence: TGTGCCAGCAGTGCCCGGAACGGGAACACTGAAGCTTTCTTT. The rearrangement joins TRBV12-3 or TRBV12-4 to TRBJ1-1; D uncertain. This CDR3 is built from 14 residues. Trimming removed 5 bases at V and 1 base at J, with 11 bases between.

This clonotype has just a few counts. V usage is TRBV18 and J usage is TRBJ1-2; 7 positions agree with TRBD1. V shed 2 bases and J 0 bases; nucleotides not matched to a gene: 12. The CDR3 is 18 amino acids. CDR1 and CDR2 (germline): KGHSH, LQKENI. DNA of the CDR3: TGTGCCAGCTCACCAGAGTCTCCAACCGGGACAGCTAACTATGGCTACACCTTC. It is translated as CASSPESPTGTANYGYTF.

This clonotype was seen ten or more times. V gene TRBV20-1 combines with J gene TRBJ2-3; no clear D gene. This CDR3 has 14 residues. Germline loops: CDR1 DFQATT, CDR2 SNEGSKA (reference sequence). With 0 bases removed from V and 11 bases from J, the gap between germline ends came to 18 bases. In DNA, the CDR3 is TGCAGTGCTAGAGATTCGGCCTCTTTCTTGTTGCAGTATTTT. This translates into CSARDSASFLLQYF.

This clonotype was seen ten or more times. The CDR3 coding sequence is TGCAGTGCTAGAGATCAGGGTCCGAGAGGTTACAATGAGCAGTTCTTC. Translating gives CSARDQGPRGYNEQFF. This sequence joins TRBV20-1 and TRBJ2-1, with a weak D call TRBD1 (5 bases). Germline V CDR1 and CDR2: DFQATT, SNEGSKA (reference sequence). The germline V and J ends were trimmed by 0 bases and 4 bases, with 16 bases remaining between them. This CDR3 has 16 residues.

The chain links TRBV18 to TRBJ2-5, with D maybe TRBD2 (5 bases). Trimming removed 0 bases from V and 2 bases from J, with 7 bases in between. There are 14 residues in the CDR3. The germline gives CDR1 KGHSH, CDR2 LQKENI. CDR3 sequence (DNA): TGTGCCAGCTCACCACCCGGGAATCAAGAGACCCAGTACTTC. Translating gives CASSPPGNQETQYF. Together with reference TRBV18 and TRBJ2-5, the CDR3 gives the full variable domain: NAGVMQNPRHLVRRRGQEARLRCSPMKGHSHVYWYRQLPEEGLKFMVYLQKENIIDESGMPKERFSAEFPKEGPSILRIQQVVRGDSAAYFCASSPPGNQETQYFGPGTRLLVL.

This clonotype was observed at least ten times. The chain is built from TRBV5-4 and TRBJ1-2, with 8 bases identical to TRBD1. With 4 bases clipped from V and 0 bases from J, the junction kept 5 bases outside the gene matches. Germline-derived CDR1 and CDR2 are SGHNT and YYREEE (reference sequence). The CDR3 runs 15 residues. The CDR3 coding sequence is TGTGCCAGCAGCCCGGACAGGGTAACTAACTATGGCTACACCTTC. Translation gives CASSPDRVTNYGYTF.

This clonotype has a handful of counts. The CDR3: CASSQAGLGYTF. CDR3 nucleotides: TGTGCCAGCAGCCAAGCAGGTTTAGGCTACACCTTC. The chain uses TRBV3-1 and TRBJ1-2; D uncertain. The germline V gene encodes CDR1 LGHDT and CDR2 YNNKEL (reference sequence). This CDR3 has 12 amino acids. The V gene lost 1 base and the J gene lost 8 bases, with 8 bases spanning the gap.

This clonotype was detected ten times or more. The V call is TRBV9, the J call TRBJ2-1, with 9 bases matching TRBD2. The germline gives CDR1 SGDLS, CDR2 YYNGEE. This CDR3 spans 18 amino acids. J was trimmed by 4 bases and V by 0 bases; bases with no gene match: 11. CDR3 in DNA: TGTGCCAGCAGCGTAGCTACGGCTAGCGGGGATTGGTACAATGAGCAGTTCTTC. Encoded protein: CASSVATASGDWYNEQFF.

This clonotype was picked up many times. The chain couples TRBV18 to TRBJ2-5; D not certain. Germline V gives CDR1 KGHSH, CDR2 LQKENI. This CDR3 contains 17 residues. V gave up 0 bases and J gave up 2 bases, with 16 bases separating them. The CDR3 DNA sequence: TGTGCCAGCTCACCACCCCGGTCAGGAGTCAAACAAGAGACCCAGTACTTC. Translated: CASSPPRSGVKQETQYF.

Notes on this clonotype: A single base separates this from a much larger clone, so it may be a read error. The chain combines TRBV9 with TRBJ2-4; 8 bases agree with TRBD1. The last part of the DNA fits TRBJ2-1 better; the J call may be wrong. Germline assignment: CDR1 SGDLS and CDR2 YYNGEE. The CDR3 has 14 amino acids. CDR3 amino acids: CTPNRRDRKNIQFF. In DNA, the CDR3 is TGTACCCCAAACCGAAGGGACAGGAAAAACATTCAGTTCTTC.

This clonotype showed up many times. The rearrangement joins TRBV19 to TRBJ1-2; unclear D gene. The CDR3 is 17 amino acids. Trimming shortened V by 1 base and J by 5 bases, and 20 bases separated the two germline ends. Germline CDR1 and CDR2: LNHDA and SQIVND (reference sequence). The CDR3 here is CASSIAQSSSFSYGYTF. Here the CDR3 DNA reads TGTGCCAGTAGTATAGCACAGTCTTCAAGCTTCTCATATGGCTACACCTTC.

This clonotype showed up many times. The gene calls are TRBV5-1 and TRBJ2-7, with D unresolved. V gave up 5 bases and J gave up 0 bases, with 12 bases separating them. CDR1 and CDR2 (germline): SGHRS, YFSETQ. The CDR3 is 14 residues long. The CDR3 loop is CASSRQGDSYEQYF. The CDR3 DNA sequence: TGCGCCAGCAGTAGACAAGGAGACTCCTACGAGCAGTACTTC.

This clonotype was detected many times. This chain joins TRBV5-1 and TRBJ2-1; TRBD2 matches at 11 bases. CDR1 SGHRS and CDR2 YFSETQ come from the germline V gene. The CDR3 sequence is 16 residues long. Losses at the gene ends were 0 bases for V and 9 bases for J; bases not matched to a gene: 8. The CDR3 DNA sequence: TGCGCCAGCAGCTTGGTTACACTAGCGGGAGTGGGTGAGCAGTTCTTC. It is translated as CASSLVTLAGVGEQFF.

In its sample, this clonotype was seen many times. The V call is TRBV5-1, the J call TRBJ1-5; unclear D gene. Trimming shortened V by 4 bases and J by 7 bases, and 18 bases separated the two germline ends. Germline assignment: CDR1 SGHRS and CDR2 YFSETQ. The CDR3 sequence is 15 residues long. The CDR3 loop reads CASSPAGIGGQPQHF. CDR3 bases: TGCGCCAGCAGCCCCGCAGGAATCGGTGGCCAGCCCCAGCATTTT.

Ten or more counts support this clonotype. The chain couples TRBV7-6 to TRBJ1-6; D call uncertain. Per germline, CDR1 SGHVS and CDR2 FNYEAQ. V was trimmed by 5 bases and J by 6 bases, leaving 14 bases between them. This CDR3 spans 15 amino acids. The CDR3 region is CASSPRTGANSPLHF. The CDR3 nucleotides are TGTGCCAGCAGCCCACGGACCGGTGCTAATTCACCCCTCCACTTT.

Ten or more counts support this clonotype. The genes are TRBV5-1 and TRBJ2-5, with 8 bases lining up with TRBD1. CDR3 size: 14 residues. Germline V gene sequence: CDR1 SGHRS, CDR2 YFSETQ. V was pared by 4 bases and J by 5 bases, with 7 bases of the junction left unmatched. CDR3 amino acids: CASSPRTGMETQYF. The CDR3 nucleotides read TGCGCCAGCAGCCCTCGGACAGGGATGGAGACCCAGTACTTC.

This clonotype came up many times. The gene calls are TRBV11-2 and TRBJ2-5, with 12 bases lining up with TRBD2. With V trimmed by 3 bases and J by 1 base, 6 bases remained unmatched. The CDR3 extends over 17 amino acids. Germline loops: CDR1 SGHAT, CDR2 FQNNGV. CDR3 sequence reads: CASSFTVTSGGQETQYF. In nucleotides, the CDR3 is TGTGCCAGCAGCTTTACCGTGACTAGCGGGGGCCAAGAGACCCAGTACTTC.

This clonotype appeared many times. J is TRBJ1-2 and V is TRBV6-2 or TRBV6-3, with D possibly TRBD1 on 6 matching bases. The CDR3 is 13 amino acids. V was clipped by 6 bases and J by 6 bases, with 14 bases between them. Germline-derived CDR1 and CDR2 are MNHEY and SVGEGT. The CDR3 protein is CASRPTPGDGYTF. CDR3 in DNA: TGTGCCAGCAGGCCTACTCCAGGGGATGGCTACACCTTC.

This clonotype was seen ten or more times. V is TRBV5-1 and J is TRBJ1-3, with 7 bases that match TRBD1. V dropped 1 base and J dropped 0; count of bases not matched to a gene: 1. The CDR3 contains 15 residues. CDR1 SGHRS and CDR2 YFSETQ come from the germline V gene. The CDR3, as DNA: TGCGCCAGCAGCTTGACAGGGGACTCTGGAAACACCATATATTTT. This gives the protein CASSLTGDSGNTIYF.

The chain joins TRBV28 to TRBJ1-5; 9 bases fit TRBD1. The germline CDR1 and CDR2 sequences are MDHEN and SYDVKM. There are 14 residues in the CDR3. The V gene end was trimmed by 11 bases and the J gene end by 6 bases; junction bases not matched to a gene: 11. CDR3 protein: CALKGQGSTQPQHF. The CDR3, as DNA: TGTGCCCTCAAGGGACAGGGCAGTACTCAGCCCCAGCATTTT.

This clonotype was picked up many times. The rearrangement links TRBV6-2 or TRBV6-3 to TRBJ1-5; no clear D gene. Trimming took 1 base from V and 0 from J, leaving 7 bases between them. The CDR3 totals 15 residues. The germline V gene has CDR1 MNHEY and CDR2 SVGEGT. CDR3 DNA: TGTGCCAGCAGTTACTTGACGTATAGCAATCAGCCCCAGCATTTT. Protein sequence: CASSYLTYSNQPQHF.

This clonotype was seen at least ten times. The V and J genes are TRBV20-1 and TRBJ2-3; 12 bases agree with TRBD2. The V segment lost 6 bases and the J segment 5 bases; nucleotides outside the gene matches: 6. The CDR3 is 14 residues long. Germline CDR1 reads DFQATT; CDR2 reads SNEGSKA (reference sequence). CDR3 loop: CSAVLAGGLDTQYF. The CDR3 nucleotides read TGCAGTGCAGTGCTAGCGGGAGGGTTAGATACGCAGTATTTT.

CDR3 nucleotides: TGTGCCAGCAGCCAACAGGGTCGCTCACCCCTCCACTTT. It specifies CASSQQGRSPLHF. This rearrangement joins TRBV3-1 to TRBJ1-6; D is possibly TRBD1 (5 bases). The CDR3 is 13 amino acids. Trimming removed 2 bases at V and 10 bases at J, with 9 bases between. Germline V gives CDR1 LGHDT, CDR2 YNNKEL (reference sequence).

This clonotype was recorded many times. The CDR3 is CASSKDGNYGYTF. The CDR3 DNA reads as TGTGCCAGCAGCAAGGACGGGAACTATGGCTACACCTTC. The chain recombines TRBV5-4 with TRBJ1-2; D unresolved. V was pared by 4 bases and J by 2 bases, with 9 bases between. Germline CDR1 is SGHNT and CDR2 is YYREEE (reference sequence). The CDR3 spans 13 residues.